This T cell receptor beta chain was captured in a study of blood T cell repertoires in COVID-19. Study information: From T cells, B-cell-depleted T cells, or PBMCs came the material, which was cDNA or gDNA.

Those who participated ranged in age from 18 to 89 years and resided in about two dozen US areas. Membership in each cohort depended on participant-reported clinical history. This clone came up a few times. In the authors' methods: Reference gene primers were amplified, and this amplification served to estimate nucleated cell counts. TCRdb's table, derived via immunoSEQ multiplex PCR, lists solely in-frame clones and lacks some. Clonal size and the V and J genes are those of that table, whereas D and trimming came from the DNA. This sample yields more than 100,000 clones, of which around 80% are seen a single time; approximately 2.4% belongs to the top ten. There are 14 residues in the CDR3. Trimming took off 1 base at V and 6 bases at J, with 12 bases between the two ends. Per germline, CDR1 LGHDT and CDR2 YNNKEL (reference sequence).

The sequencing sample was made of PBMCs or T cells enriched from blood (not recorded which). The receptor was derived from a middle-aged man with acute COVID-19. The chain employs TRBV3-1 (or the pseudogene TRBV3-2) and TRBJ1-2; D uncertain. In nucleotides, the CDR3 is TGTGCCAGCAGCCAAGGGAGGGCCCATCATGGCTACACCTTC. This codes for CASSQGRAHHGYTF.